The entry below describes one TCR beta chain. J gave up 6 bases and V 4 bases, and 1 base lay outside the gene matches. The CDR3 extends over 13 amino acids. From germline, CDR1 is SGHRS and CDR2 YFSETQ. This sample stems from a study of shared T cell receptors in the human thymus. Assay: immunoSEQ multiplex PCR; the TCRdb copy retains only in-frame clones and omits some. This sample has almost 550,000 clones, with 75% to 80% found just once. The same sample was also studied in work on human thymus T cells.

The V call is TRBV5-1, the J call TRBJ2-1; 10 positions agree with TRBD1. Sequenced sample: thymocytes. The source is a boy under two years old with a congenital heart defect. Written as DNA, the CDR3 is TGCGCCAGCAGCGGGACAGGGGTCAATGAGCAGTTCTTC. Amino acid sequence: CASSGTGVNEQFF.